These 27 T cell receptor beta chains share one sample of origin, sequenced in a study of OX40 agonist ivuxolimab in advanced cancers. Method: immunoSEQ multiplex PCR; TCRdb's copy keeps in-frame clones and lacks some. The profile shows 95,000 to 100,000 clones, approximately 80% of them singletons. The sample was CD4+ or CD8+ T cells sorted from blood, taken in a trial of the OX40 agonist ivuxolimab. Receptors were obtained from an adult with an advanced solid tumor such as melanoma, head and neck, liver or kidney cancer.

V and J are TRBV7-8 and TRBJ1-5; 7 bases align to TRBD1. The CDR3 runs 15 residues. V shed 3 bases, J shed 5 bases, and the junction held 7 bases outside the gene matches. The V gene's germline CDR1 is SGHVS and CDR2 FQNEAQ. CDR3 nucleotides: TGTGCCAGCAGCTTGCGACAGGGATTTGATCAGCCCCAGCATTTT. It specifies CASSLRQGFDQPQHF.

This clone was counted only a few times. The chain carries TRBV30 and TRBJ1-5, with D unresolved. This CDR3 contains 13 residues. V lost 1 base and J lost 5, with 9 bases in between. Germline V gene data show CDR1 as GTSNPN and CDR2 as SVGIG (reference sequence). The CDR3 region has the DNA TGTGCCTGGAGTGGGAGTGGTGATCAGCCCCAGCATTTT. Its translation: CAWSGSGDQPQHF.

The chain joins TRBV29-1 to TRBJ2-5; D may be TRBD1 (7 bases). This CDR3 has 13 amino acids. Trimming cost V 4 bases and J 5 bases, with 14 bases left between them. Germline-derived CDR1 and CDR2 are SQVTM and ANQGSEA. This CDR3 is CSVARQGGETQYF. CDR3 coding DNA: TGCAGCGTTGCTAGACAGGGAGGCGAGACCCAGTACTTC. Together with reference TRBV29-1 and TRBJ2-5, the CDR3 gives the full variable domain: SAVISQKPSRDICQRGTSLTIQCQVDSQVTMMFWYRQQPGQSLTLIATANQGSEATYESGFVIDKFPISRPNLTFSTLTVSNMSPEDSSIYLCSVARQGGETQYFGPGTRLLVL.

This sequence joins TRBV7-2 and TRBJ2-2; no definite D call. V was trimmed by 5 bases and J by 3 bases, leaving 13 bases between them. The length of the CDR3 is 15 residues. CDR1 SGHTA and CDR2 FQGNSA come from the germline V gene. For the CDR3, the DNA is TGTGCCAGCAGCCCTATTTCGGGCGACACCGGGGAGCTGTTTTTT. Translated, it gives CASSPISGDTGELFF.

The V call is TRBV18, the J call TRBJ1-1; 7 nucleotides align to TRBD1. Germline V gives CDR1 KGHSH, CDR2 LQKENI. The V and J ends lost 5 bases and 4 bases, in that order; junction bases with no gene match: 7. CDR3 size: 14 residues. The CDR3 DNA reads TGTGCCAGCTCAGATCAGGGGGGCGGCACTGAAGCTTTCTTT. It codes for CASSDQGGGTEAFF.

This clone has just a few counts. J is TRBJ1-2 and V is TRBV5-1; a weak D match, TRBD1 (5 bases). Germline values: CDR1 SGHRS, CDR2 YFSETQ. Deletions cut 0 bases from V and 2 bases from J, with 5 bases between. The CDR3 length is 13 residues. CDR3 sequence reads: CASSLGQNYGYTF. Here the CDR3 DNA reads TGCGCCAGCAGCTTGGGACAGAACTATGGCTACACCTTC.

The chain recombines TRBV11-2 with TRBJ2-7, with 9 bases aligning to TRBD1. From germline, CDR1 is SGHAT and CDR2 FQNNGV. The CDR3 runs 15 residues. Losses at the gene ends were 5 bases for V and 4 bases for J; bases not matched to a gene: 9. CDR3 DNA sequence: TGTGCCAGCAGCCGGGACAGGGAACCCTCGTACGAGCAGTACTTC. This translates into CASSRDREPSYEQYF.

This clone occurred once. V and J are TRBV15 and TRBJ1-1, with D possibly matching TRBD1 (6 bases). The germline CDR1 and CDR2 sequences are LNHNV and YYDKDF (reference sequence). Trimming removed 2 bases from V and 2 bases from J, with 12 bases in between. This CDR3 comprises 15 residues. The CDR3 here is CATSRTRGSNTEAFF. CDR3 coding DNA: TGTGCCACCAGCAGAACCAGGGGCTCCAACACTGAAGCTTTCTTT. The full variable domain, rest sourced from reference TRBV15 and TRBJ1-1, is DAMVIQNPRYQVTQFGKPVTLSCSQTLNHNVMYWYQQKSSQAPKLLFHYYDKDFNNEADTPDNFQSRRPNTSFCFLDIRSPGLGDTAMYLCATSRTRGSNTEAFFGQGTRLTVV.

The gene calls are TRBV30 and TRBJ2-7; D is unclear. Germline V CDR1 and CDR2: GTSNPN, SVGIG (reference sequence). This CDR3 region has 11 residues. V lost 1 base and J lost 4, with 5 bases in between. The CDR3 region is CAWSGVYEQYF. DNA for the CDR3: TGTGCCTGGAGTGGGGTTTACGAGCAGTACTTC.

The CDR3 reads CASSLGDSGDYGYTF. CDR3 DNA: TGTGCCAGCAGCTTAGGGGACAGTGGTGACTATGGCTACACCTTC. This chain joins TRBV7-8 and TRBJ1-2; 7 bases are shared with TRBD1. CDR1 and CDR2 from the germline V gene are SGHVS and FQNEAQ. V was clipped by 1 base and J by 3 bases; unmatched bases: 5. CDR3 length: 15 amino acids.

J is TRBJ2-5 and V is TRBV30; 8 nucleotides align to TRBD2. The CDR3 runs 16 residues. J was trimmed by 4 bases and V by 2 bases; bases with no gene match: 12. The germline V gene encodes CDR1 GTSNPN and CDR2 SVGIG (reference sequence). The CDR3 loop reads CAWSNTGLEWRETQYF. CDR3 coding DNA: TGTGCCTGGAGTAACACGGGACTAGAGTGGCGAGAGACCCAGTACTTC.

This clone is a singleton in its sample. The V gene is TRBV29-1, the J gene TRBJ1-5, with D unresolved. The CDR3 is 14 amino acids. The germline gives CDR1 SQVTM, CDR2 ANQGSEA. Trimming took 5 bases from V and 0 from J, leaving 11 bases between them. CDR3: CSVTGLDSNQPQHF. CDR3 bases: TGCAGCGTTACCGGACTTGATAGCAATCAGCCCCAGCATTTT.

The chain combines TRBV28 with TRBJ2-7, with TRBD1 as a possible D gene (5 bases). Trimming stripped 6 bases from V and 0 bases from J, with 18 bases between. Germline V lookup: CDR1 MDHEN, CDR2 SYDVKM. The CDR3 covers 16 residues. CDR3 loop: CASSPQDPQSSYEQYF. The CDR3 nucleotides read TGTGCCAGCAGCCCACAGGATCCCCAGAGCTCCTACGAGCAGTACTTC. Looking up the rest from reference TRBV28 and TRBJ2-7 gives the full variable domain: DVKVTQSSRYLVKRTGEKVFLECVQDMDHENMFWYRQDPGLGLRLIYFSYDVKMKEKGDIPEGYSVSREKKERFSLILESASTNQTSMYLCASSPQDPQSSYEQYFGPGTRLTVT.

The J gene is TRBJ1-4, the V gene TRBV18, with TRBD1 matching 8 bases. V shed 6 bases, J shed 0 bases, and the junction held 3 bases outside the gene matches. This CDR3 contains 15 residues. The germline V gene encodes CDR1 KGHSH and CDR2 LQKENI. The CDR3 nucleotides read TGTGCCAGCTCCCAGGGGGCAACAACTAATGAAAAACTGTTTTTT. Encoded protein: CASSQGATTNEKLFF.

The CDR3, as DNA: TGTGCCAGCAGCCCCGAGTTAACCCTCGTCCACGAGCAGTACTTC. It translates to CASSPELTLVHEQYF. The chain combines TRBV7-9 with TRBJ2-7; D gene ambiguous. CDR1 and CDR2 (germline): SEHNR, FQNEAQ (reference sequence). V was shortened by 5 bases and J by 5 bases, with 19 bases between the two germline ends. This CDR3 has 15 amino acids.

The chain is built from TRBV9 and TRBJ1-2, with TRBD1 matching over 7 bases. The CDR3 has 15 residues. Germline V gene lookup returns CDR1 SGDLS and CDR2 YYNGEE. V lost 1 base to trimming and J lost 3 bases; unmatched junction nucleotides: 6. The CDR3 spells CASSVFPDRDYGYTF. CDR3 nucleotide sequence: TGTGCCAGCAGCGTATTCCCCGACAGGGACTATGGCTACACCTTC.

This chain uses TRBV7-3 with TRBJ2-2, with 8 bases that match TRBD1. The CDR3 runs 16 residues. V dropped 5 bases and J dropped 5; count of bases not matched to a gene: 10. CDR1 is SGHTA and CDR2 is FQGTGA in the germline V gene. The CDR3 DNA reads as TGTGCCAGCAGCCTAGGCCGACAGGGGCGGACCGGGGAGCTGTTTTTT. Protein: CASSLGRQGRTGELFF.

This clone was seen only a few times. This chain joins TRBV21-1 and TRBJ1-2. TRBV21-1 is listed as a pseudogene. This CDR3 spans 17 amino acids. CDR3 coding DNA: TGTGCCAGCAGCAAAATGTGGATGGGGGGGCGGAACTATGGCTACACCTTC. Amino acids: CASSKMWMGGRNYGYTF.

V is TRBV18 and J is TRBJ2-1, with 16 bases lining up with TRBD2. The CDR3 is made up of 19 amino acids. V trimming: 3 bases; J trimming: 1 base; junction bases outside the gene matches: 6. Germline CDR1 is KGHSH and CDR2 is LQKENI. CDR3 DNA sequence: TGTGCCAGCTCACCCGGGACTAGCGGGAGGGCTACGTCCTACAATGAGCAGTTCTTC. This encodes CASSPGTSGRATSYNEQFF.

The chain joins TRBV6-1 to TRBJ1-3; tentative D call: TRBD1 (5 bases). The CDR3 sequence is 14 residues long. Germline lookup yields CDR1 MNHNS and CDR2 SASEGT. V lost 11 bases and J 0 bases, leaving 14 bases between the germline ends. Here the CDR3 reads CAATEGVSGNTIYF. Here the CDR3 DNA reads TGTGCCGCGACGGAAGGGGTCTCTGGAAACACCATATATTTT.

The V and J genes are TRBV23-1 and TRBJ1-3; TRBD1 matches 7 bases. TRBV23-1 is sorted into the ORF group, with uncertain function. The trim removed 7 bases at V and 8 bases at J, leaving 11 bases unmatched. This CDR3 region has 14 residues. Here the CDR3 DNA reads TGCGCCAGCATCGTGCCGGGACAGACCCACACCATATATTTT. Protein product: CASIVPGQTHTIYF.

The chain uses TRBV6-6 and TRBJ1-4; D remains ambiguous. The CDR3 is 16 residues long. V dropped 2 bases and J dropped 8 bases, with 18 bases sitting between them. Looked up from germline, CDR1 is MNHNY and CDR2 is SVGAGI (reference sequence). CDR3 bases: TGTGCCAGCAGTTACACGCCCGGCCTCACGGGCGAAAAACTGTTTTTT. Its protein product is CASSYTPGLTGEKLFF.

The chain combines TRBV18 with TRBJ1-1; 9 positions agree with TRBD1. After removal of 1 base from V and 2 bases from J, the junction contained 5 bases not matched to a gene. The CDR3 is 16 amino acids. Per the germline V gene, CDR1 is KGHSH and CDR2 is LQKENI. The CDR3 region has the DNA TGTGCCAGCTCACCACTTCCGGGACAGGGTAACACTGAAGCTTTCTTT. Encoded protein: CASSPLPGQGNTEAFF.

The chain carries TRBV6-6 and TRBJ2-1; 12 bases map to TRBD2. The CDR3 has 15 amino acids. V lost 5 bases, J lost 14 bases, and 13 bases stayed unmatched. Looked up from germline, CDR1 is MNHNY and CDR2 is SVGAGI (reference sequence). The chain's CDR3 is CASSSLAGGSRTKFF. The CDR3 DNA is TGTGCCAGCAGTAGCCTAGCGGGAGGGTCCCGTACAAAGTTCTTC.

The CDR3 bases are TGTGCCAGCAGCCAAGCACAGGGGGTGAGCTCTGGGGCCAACGTCCTGACTTTC. This encodes CASSQAQGVSSGANVLTF. The gene calls are TRBV4-2 and TRBJ2-6; 8 bases agree with TRBD1. This CDR3 has 18 amino acids. Germline V gene data show CDR1 as LGHNA and CDR2 as YNFKEQ. The junction had 5 bases not matched to a gene; V was cut back by 1 base and J by 0 bases.

V is TRBV2 and J is TRBJ1-2; weak D call: TRBD1 (5 bases). The V gene lost 3 bases and the J gene lost 7 bases, with 9 bases spanning the gap. The CDR3 covers 12 residues. Per the germline V gene, CDR1 is SNHLY and CDR2 is FYNNEI. DNA for the CDR3: TGTGCCAGCAGTGAGGGGGGGTTTGGCTACACCTTC. Translating it yields CASSEGGFGYTF.

The CDR3, as DNA: TGTGCCAGCACCTCCCTAGGGACTAGCGGGGGCGCAGATACGCAGTATTTT. Protein sequence: CASTSLGTSGGADTQYF. The V and J genes are TRBV27 and TRBJ2-3; TRBD2 agrees at 14 bases. V dropped 7 bases and J dropped 4; count of bases not matched to a gene: 10. CDR1 and CDR2 (germline): MNHEY, SMNVEV (reference sequence). The CDR3 is made up of 17 amino acids.